The subject of this entry is one TCR beta chain. This entry is derived from a study of blood T cell repertoires in COVID-19. Study summary: Samples representing acute and convalescent COVID-19 were sourced from the United States, Italy and Spain. PBMCs, B-cell-depleted T cells, or T cells were the source of the cDNA or gDNA that made up the material.

The V gene lost 4 bases and the J gene lost 5 bases, with 14 bases spanning the gap. This CDR3 comprises 14 residues. In germline, CDR1 is MGHRA, CDR2 YSYEKL. Method: immunoSEQ multiplex PCR; TCRdb's copy keeps in-frame clones and lacks some. This sample yields roughly 47,000 clones, of which about 90% are seen a single time; about 7.3% belongs to the top ten. The sequence came from a man aged 50-59 years with acute or convalescent COVID-19. The rearrangement joins TRBV4-1 to TRBJ2-5, with D possibly being TRBD1 (6 bases). The specimen sequenced was peripheral blood. The CDR3 loop is CASSPLGGIETQYF. The CDR3 DNA reads TGCGCCAGCAGCCCCCTAGGGGGAATTGAGACCCAGTACTTC.